The clone carrying this T cell receptor beta chain was recorded a few times. Its antigen is still unknown. CDR1 and CDR2 from the germline V gene are SGHTA and FQGNSA. Trimming left V 1 base short and J 3 bases short, with 10 bases between. CDR3 length: 15 amino acids. This sample is drawn from a study of beta chain features in type 1 diabetes. Every bit of the isolated RNA underwent reverse transcription, so sequencing read expressed TCRB transcripts. Using immunoSEQ multiplex PCR, the repertoire was profiled, and TCRdb retains in-frame clones only, with some absent. In the table there are 300,000 to 350,000 clones, about a tenth of which are singletons. Study-wide findings and caveats: TCRB CDR3 length was moderately but significantly reduced in all four CD4+ subsets of Type 1 diabetes patients.

This receptor was obtained from a man aged 30 to 39 with type 1 diabetes. The rearrangement joins TRBV7-2 to TRBJ1-5, with D possibly TRBD1 on 6 matching bases. The specimen was central memory CD4+ T cells from blood. CDR3 coding DNA: TGTGCCAGCAGCTTAGATGGGGGCTACAATCAGCCCCAGCATTTT. It codes for CASSLDGGYNQPQHF.